This TCR beta chain derives from a study of cytomegalovirus exposure and HLA in healthy donors. As for this clone: Its target is unknown.

The CDR3 runs 16 residues. J lost 4 bases, V lost 5 bases, and 5 bases had no gene match. The germline V gene has CDR1 MDHEN and CDR2 SYDVKM. The PCR ran on 60 Vbeta and 13 Jbeta primers. Assay used: immunoSEQ multiplex PCR; TCRdb lists only in-frame clones, some missing. In the table there are approximately 99,000 clones, 70% to 75% of which are singletons. General study points: In an earlier analysis, about 87% or about 30%: the productive usage of most TCR beta V segments. High sensitivity and specificity were reportedly achieved when the classifier diagnosed cytomegalovirus status.

This rearrangement joins TRBV28 to TRBJ1-6; the match to TRBD1 covers 10 bases. The sequencing input was PBMCs. This receptor was taken from a middle-aged man in good health and CMV-seronegative. For the CDR3, the DNA is TGTGCCAGCAGTGGGTGGGACAGGGGATATAATTCACCCCTCCACTTT. Translation gives CASSGWDRGYNSPLHF.